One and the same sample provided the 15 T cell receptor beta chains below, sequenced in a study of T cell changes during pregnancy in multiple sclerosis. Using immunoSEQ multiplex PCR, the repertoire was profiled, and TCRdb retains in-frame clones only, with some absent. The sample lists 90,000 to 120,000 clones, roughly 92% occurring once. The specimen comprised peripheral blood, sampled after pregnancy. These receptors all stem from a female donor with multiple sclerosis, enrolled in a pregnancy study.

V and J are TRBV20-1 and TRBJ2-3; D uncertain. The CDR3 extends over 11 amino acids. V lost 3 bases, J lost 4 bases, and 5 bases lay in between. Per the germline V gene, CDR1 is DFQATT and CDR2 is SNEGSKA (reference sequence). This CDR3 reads CSASGPDTQYF. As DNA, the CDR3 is TGCAGTGCTAGTGGGCCAGATACGCAGTATTTT.

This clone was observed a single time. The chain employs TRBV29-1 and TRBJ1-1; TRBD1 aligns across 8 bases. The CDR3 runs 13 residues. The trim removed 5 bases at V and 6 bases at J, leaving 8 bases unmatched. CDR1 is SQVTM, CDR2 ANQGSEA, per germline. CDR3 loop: CSVWTGTVPEAFF. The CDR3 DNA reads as TGCAGCGTTTGGACAGGGACCGTTCCTGAAGCTTTCTTT.

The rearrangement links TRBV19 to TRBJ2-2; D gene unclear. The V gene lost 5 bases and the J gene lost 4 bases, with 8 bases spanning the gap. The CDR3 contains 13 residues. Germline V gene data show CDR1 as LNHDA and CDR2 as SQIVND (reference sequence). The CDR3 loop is CASSSVPTGELFF. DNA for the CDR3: TGTGCCAGTAGTTCCGTCCCCACCGGGGAGCTGTTTTTT.

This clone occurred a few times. The chain's CDR3 is CASSRHPTANTEAFF. The CDR3 DNA reads TGCGCCAGCAGCCGCCACCCGACAGCGAACACTGAAGCTTTCTTT. The chain employs TRBV4-1 and TRBJ1-1, with TRBD1 as a possible D gene (5 bases). V gave up 4 bases and J gave up 1 base, with 13 bases separating them. Germline V gene data show CDR1 as MGHRA and CDR2 as YSYEKL. This CDR3 has 15 residues.

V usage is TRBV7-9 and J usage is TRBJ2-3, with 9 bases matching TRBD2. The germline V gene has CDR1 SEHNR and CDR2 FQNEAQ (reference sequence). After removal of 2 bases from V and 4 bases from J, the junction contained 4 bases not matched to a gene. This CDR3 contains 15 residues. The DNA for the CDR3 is TGTGCCAGCAGCTTATTCGGCGGGGGGGCAGATACGCAGTATTTT. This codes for CASSLFGGGADTQYF.

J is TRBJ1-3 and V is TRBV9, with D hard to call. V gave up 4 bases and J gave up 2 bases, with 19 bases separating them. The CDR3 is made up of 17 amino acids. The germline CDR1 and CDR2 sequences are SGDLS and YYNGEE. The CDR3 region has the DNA TGTGCCAGCAGCCCAGACCTTCAGACTAGCGCTGGAAACACCATATATTTT. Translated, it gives CASSPDLQTSAGNTIYF. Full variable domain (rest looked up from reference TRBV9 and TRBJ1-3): DSGVTQTPKHLITATGQRVTLRCSPRSGDLSVYWYQQSLDQGLQFLIQYYNGEERAKGNILERFSAQQFPDLHSELNLSSLELGDSALYFCASSPDLQTSAGNTIYFGEGSWLTVV.

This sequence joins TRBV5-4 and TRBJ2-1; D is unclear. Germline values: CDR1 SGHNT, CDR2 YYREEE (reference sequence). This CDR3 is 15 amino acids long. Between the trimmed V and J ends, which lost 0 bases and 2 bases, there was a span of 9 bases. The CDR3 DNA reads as TGTGCCAGCAGCTTGGAAAACAGTCCCTACAATGAGCAGTTCTTC. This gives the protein CASSLENSPYNEQFF.

The CDR3 sequence is CASSLPGMNTEAFF. In DNA, the CDR3 is TGTGCCAGCAGCTTACCAGGAATGAACACTGAAGCTTTCTTT. The chain uses TRBV11-2 and TRBJ1-1; D remains ambiguous. This CDR3 region has 14 residues. Germline CDR1 is SGHAT and CDR2 is FQNNGV. V was pared by 2 bases and J by 0 bases, with 7 bases between.

The CDR3 DNA reads TGTGCCAGCAGCTTGTTGAGTGCCACAGATACGCAGTATTTT. As protein: CASSLLSATDTQYF. The chain carries TRBV5-5 and TRBJ2-3; D call uncertain. The CDR3 is 14 amino acids. CDR1 and CDR2 (germline): SGHKS, YYEKEE (reference sequence). V lost 1 base and J 2 bases, leaving 8 bases between the germline ends.

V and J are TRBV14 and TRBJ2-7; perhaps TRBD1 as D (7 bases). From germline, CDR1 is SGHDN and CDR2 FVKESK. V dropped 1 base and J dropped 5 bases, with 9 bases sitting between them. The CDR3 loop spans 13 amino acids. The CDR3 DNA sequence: TGTGCCAGCAGCCAAGCAGGGGGGAACGAGCAGTACTTC. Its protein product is CASSQAGGNEQYF.

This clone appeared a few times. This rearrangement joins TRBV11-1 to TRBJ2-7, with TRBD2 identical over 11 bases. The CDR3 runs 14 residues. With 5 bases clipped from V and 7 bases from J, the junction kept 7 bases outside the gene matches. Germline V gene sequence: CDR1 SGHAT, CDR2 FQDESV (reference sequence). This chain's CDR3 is CASSRMGLAEEQYF. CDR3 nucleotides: TGTGCCAGCAGCCGGATGGGACTAGCGGAAGAGCAGTACTTC.

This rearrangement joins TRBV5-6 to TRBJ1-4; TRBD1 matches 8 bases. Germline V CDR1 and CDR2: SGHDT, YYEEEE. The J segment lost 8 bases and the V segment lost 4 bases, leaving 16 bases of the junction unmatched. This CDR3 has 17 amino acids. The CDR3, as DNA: TGTGCCAGCAGCCCCGGGGGGACAGGACGCTTGACCGAAAAACTGTTTTTT. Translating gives CASSPGGTGRLTEKLFF.

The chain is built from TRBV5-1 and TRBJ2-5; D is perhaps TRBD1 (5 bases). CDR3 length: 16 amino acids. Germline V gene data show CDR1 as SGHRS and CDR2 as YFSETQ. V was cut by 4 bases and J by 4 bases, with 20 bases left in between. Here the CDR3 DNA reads TGCGCCAGCAGCCTGAAGAACCCTGGGGCCGGAGAGACCCAGTACTTC. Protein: CASSLKNPGAGETQYF. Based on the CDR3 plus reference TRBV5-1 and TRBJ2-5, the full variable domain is KAGVTQTPRYLIKTRGQQVTLSCSPISGHRSVSWYQQTPGQGLQFLFEYFSETQRNKGNFPGRFSGRQFSNSRSEMNVSTLELGDSALYLCASSLKNPGAGETQYFGPGTRLLVL.

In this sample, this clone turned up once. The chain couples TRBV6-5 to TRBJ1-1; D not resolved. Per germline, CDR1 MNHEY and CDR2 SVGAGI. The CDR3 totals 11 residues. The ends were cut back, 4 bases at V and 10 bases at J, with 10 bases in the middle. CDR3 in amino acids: CASSSEYGAFF. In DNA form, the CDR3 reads TGTGCCAGCAGTTCGGAGTACGGAGCTTTCTTT.

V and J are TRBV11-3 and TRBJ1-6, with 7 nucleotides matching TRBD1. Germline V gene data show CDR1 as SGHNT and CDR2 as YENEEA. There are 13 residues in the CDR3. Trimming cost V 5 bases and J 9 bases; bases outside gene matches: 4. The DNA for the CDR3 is TGTGCCAGCAGCGACAGGGTTGGTTCACCCCTCCACTTT. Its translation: CASSDRVGSPLHF.